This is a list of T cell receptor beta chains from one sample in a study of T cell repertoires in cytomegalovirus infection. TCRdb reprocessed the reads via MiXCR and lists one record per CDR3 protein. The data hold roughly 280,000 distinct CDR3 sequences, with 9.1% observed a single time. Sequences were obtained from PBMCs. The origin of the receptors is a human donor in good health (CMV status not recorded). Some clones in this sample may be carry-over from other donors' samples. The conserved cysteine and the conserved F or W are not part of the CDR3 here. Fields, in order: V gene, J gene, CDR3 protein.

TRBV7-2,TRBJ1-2,ASSPGQAANYGYT
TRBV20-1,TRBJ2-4,SAPGLAVAKNIQY
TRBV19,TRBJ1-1,ATYGQRYTEAF
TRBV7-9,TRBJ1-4,ASSQEGVSRARTNEKLF
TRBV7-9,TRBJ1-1,ASSSLEGNTEAF
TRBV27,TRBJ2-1,ASSLRTASIYNEQF
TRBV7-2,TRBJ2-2,ASQPPGLAGGANTGELF
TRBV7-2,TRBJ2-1,ASSTRLAAEQF
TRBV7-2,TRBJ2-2,ASVRDGIKGELF
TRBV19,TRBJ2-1,ASSFRSGSSYNEQF
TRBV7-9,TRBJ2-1,ASSLGQYNEQF
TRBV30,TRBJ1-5,AWSAGRNQPQH
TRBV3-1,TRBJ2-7,ASSQGRDPVTRQY
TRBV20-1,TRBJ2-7,SASPGGRGEQY
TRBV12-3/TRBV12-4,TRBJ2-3,ASSPSQASTDTQY
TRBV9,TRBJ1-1,ASSVGWMNTEAF
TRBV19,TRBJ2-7,ASSIPGTYEQY
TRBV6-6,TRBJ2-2,ASSYSTSGGGAGELF
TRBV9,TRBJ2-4,ASSVGGKDRVGNIQY
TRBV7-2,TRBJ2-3,ASRYSGRGAADTQY
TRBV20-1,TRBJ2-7,SALQRPTPEQY
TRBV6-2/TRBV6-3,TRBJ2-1,ASITAASPWNEQF
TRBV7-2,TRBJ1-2,ASSLAGGQGGGYT
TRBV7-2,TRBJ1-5,ASSLGYDPNQPQH
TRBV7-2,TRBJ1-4,ASSLGGRATNEKLF
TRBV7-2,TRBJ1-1,ASSLHKNLRNTEAF
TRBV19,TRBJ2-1,ASSIDLGQGNEQF
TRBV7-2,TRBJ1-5,ASSSGTTSNQPQH
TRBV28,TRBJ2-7,ASSPAGWQLSYEQY
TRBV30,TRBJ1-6,AWVGRGSPLH
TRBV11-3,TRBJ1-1,ASSLGAGKMNTEAF
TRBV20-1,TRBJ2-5,SASGRGDVHETQY
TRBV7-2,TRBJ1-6,ASSLRGQPFSALH
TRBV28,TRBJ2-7,ASSPNRGFSYEQY
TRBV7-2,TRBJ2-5,ASSLLSRQY
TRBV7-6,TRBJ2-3,ASSLGVAGSTDTQY
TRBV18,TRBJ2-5,ASSPRDQYQETQY
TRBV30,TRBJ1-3,AWSEDFSGNTIY
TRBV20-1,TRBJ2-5,SASRGQLQETQY
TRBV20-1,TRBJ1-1,SAQGQRDTEAF
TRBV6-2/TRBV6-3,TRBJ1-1,ASRDGTGSVEAF
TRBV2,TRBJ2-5,ASSWGQGGQETQY
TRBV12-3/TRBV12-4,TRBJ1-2,ASTPREARLNYGYT
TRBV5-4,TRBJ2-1,ASSTDMRGYNEQF
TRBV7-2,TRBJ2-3,ASSLVTGEDTQY
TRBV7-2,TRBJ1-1,ASSLEGIIPRPGTEAF
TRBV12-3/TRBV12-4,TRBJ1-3,ASSPDSASGNTIY
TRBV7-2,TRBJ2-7,ASSLAAGEREQY
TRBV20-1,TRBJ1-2,STTGGGDYGYT
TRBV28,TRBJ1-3,ASFEEGGLGNTIY
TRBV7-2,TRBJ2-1,ASSRGFGEQF
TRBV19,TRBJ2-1,ASMTTGPGNEQF
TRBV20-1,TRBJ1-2,SALTGAGYT
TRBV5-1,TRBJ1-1,ASSLRQAGRNTEAF
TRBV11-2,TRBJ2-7,ASSPGTGGGEQY
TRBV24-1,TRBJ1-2,ATSDGVNNYGYT
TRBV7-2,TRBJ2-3,ASSLALGRQGDTQY
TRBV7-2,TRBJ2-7,ASSSMRTSYEQY
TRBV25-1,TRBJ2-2,ASSESRLAATGELF
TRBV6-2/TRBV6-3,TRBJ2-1,ASSYSNIYNEQF